Many counts were recorded for the clone carrying this TCR beta chain. Its specificity is unknown. Germline V gene data show CDR1 as MNHNY and CDR2 as SVGAGI (reference sequence). The CDR3 length is 14 residues. V lost 6 bases, J lost 0 bases, and 9 bases lay in between. The time point: patch test 1, 2 weeks after DPC sensitization. Treatment denoted: therapeutic diphenylcyclopropenone sensitization with weekly scalp DPC. Blood sampling occurred before each patch-test application. The sample originates from a study of human T cells and chemical hapten exposure. Whole-study results and caveats: No change in TCRs above 1 in 1000 frequency was produced by DPC sensitization. The donor cohort had alopecia, so its immune response may not match that of healthy people. In comparison with controls, expanded TCRs gave rise to a significantly larger number of large CDR3 similarity clusters.

TCRdb ran MiXCR on the RACE reads and lists one entry per CDR3 protein. The table lists 300,000 to 350,000 distinct CDR3 sequences, approximately 6.3% of them singletons, with approximately 8.9% in the top ten. This chain connects TRBV6-6 to TRBJ1-5, with D uncertain. The material was whole blood, obtained in connection with sensitization to the hapten diphenylcyclopropenone (DPC). The TCR sequence derives from a woman in her late teens or twenties with alopecia areata. Some clones in this sample may be carry-over from other donors' samples. CDR3 bases: TGTGCCAGCAGGAATGGGAATAGCAATCAGCCCCAGCATTTT. Translated, it gives CASRNGNSNQPQHF.